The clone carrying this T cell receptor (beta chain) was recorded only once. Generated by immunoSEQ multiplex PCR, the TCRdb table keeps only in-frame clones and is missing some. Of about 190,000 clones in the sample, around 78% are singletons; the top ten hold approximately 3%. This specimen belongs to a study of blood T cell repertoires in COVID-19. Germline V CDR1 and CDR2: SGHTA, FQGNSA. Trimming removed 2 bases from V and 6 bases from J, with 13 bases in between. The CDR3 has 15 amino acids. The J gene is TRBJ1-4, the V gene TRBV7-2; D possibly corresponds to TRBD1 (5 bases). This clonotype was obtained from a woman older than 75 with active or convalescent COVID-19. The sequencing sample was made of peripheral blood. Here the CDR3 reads CASSLIGDSYEKLFF. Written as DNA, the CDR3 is TGTGCCAGCAGCTTAATAGGAGACAGCTATGAAAAACTGTTTTTT.